Below, one TCR beta chain is given with its context. Its cognate antigen is unknown. The record originates from a study of cytomegalovirus exposure and HLA in healthy donors. Study-level findings and limits: In a later analysis, compared with equally common non-associated chains, HLA-associated beta chains were more expanded.

60 Vbeta and 13 Jbeta primers were used in PCR. Measured with immunoSEQ multiplex PCR; TCRdb has only the in-frame clones, and not every one. The profile covers 150,000 or so clones, with more than 60% appearing a single time and approximately 1.4% taken by the ten largest. Sequenced sample: PBMCs. This sequence was found in a woman aged 25 to 45 in good health and CMV-seronegative.

CDR3 coding DNA: TGCGCCAGCAGCTTGGGTGCCAGTTCAAATGAAAAACTGTTTTTT. Translated: CASSLGASSNEKLFF. The chain links TRBV5-1 to TRBJ1-4, with D hard to call. V shed 0 bases and J shed 5 bases, with 11 bases lying between them. Looked up from germline, CDR1 is SGHRS and CDR2 is YFSETQ. The CDR3 contains 15 residues.